This TCR beta chain is drawn from a study of early T cells in non-severe SARS-CoV-2 infection. Study summary: Sequencing was performed on bulk RNA from unsorted whole blood, leaving chains unpaired. Whole-study results and caveats: Comparison of clonotypes with VDJdb favored anti-spike CD8 responses while missing private and CD4 specificities.

This CDR3 region has 13 residues. The germline gives CDR1 MDHEN, CDR2 SYDVKM. Trimming removed 6 bases from V and 5 bases from J; junction bases left unmatched: 6. With respect to this clonotype: Its antigen remains unidentified.

Each cDNA molecule carried a unique molecular identifier. One entry per CDR3 protein results from TCRdb running MiXCR on the 5' RACE reads. The sample carries around 37,000 distinct CDR3 sequences, approximately 9.9% recorded once. This sequence was found in an adult who was a healthcare worker with PCR-confirmed SARS-CoV-2 infection or an uninfected control (not recorded which). This chain uses TRBV28 with TRBJ2-7; TRBD1 matches 8 bases. Sequencing was performed on whole blood. In DNA, the CDR3 is TGTGCCAGCAGGGGGACAGGTACCCACGAGCAGTACTTC. It encodes CASRGTGTHEQYF.